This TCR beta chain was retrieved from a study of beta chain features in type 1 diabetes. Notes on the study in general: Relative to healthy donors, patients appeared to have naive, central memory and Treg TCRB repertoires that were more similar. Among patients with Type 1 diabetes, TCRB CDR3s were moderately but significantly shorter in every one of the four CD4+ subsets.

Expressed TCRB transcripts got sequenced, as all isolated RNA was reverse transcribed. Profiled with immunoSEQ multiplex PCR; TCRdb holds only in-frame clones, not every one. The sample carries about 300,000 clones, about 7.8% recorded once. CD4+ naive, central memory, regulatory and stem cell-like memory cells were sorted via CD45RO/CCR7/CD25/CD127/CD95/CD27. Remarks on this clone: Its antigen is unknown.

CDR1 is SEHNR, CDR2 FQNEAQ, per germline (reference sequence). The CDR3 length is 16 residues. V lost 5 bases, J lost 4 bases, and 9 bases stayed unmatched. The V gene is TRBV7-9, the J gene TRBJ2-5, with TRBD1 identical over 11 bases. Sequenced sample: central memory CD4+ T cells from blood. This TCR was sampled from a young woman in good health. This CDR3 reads CASSPWDRGTRETQYF. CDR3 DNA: TGTGCCAGCAGCCCCTGGGACAGGGGGACTCGAGAGACCCAGTACTTC.